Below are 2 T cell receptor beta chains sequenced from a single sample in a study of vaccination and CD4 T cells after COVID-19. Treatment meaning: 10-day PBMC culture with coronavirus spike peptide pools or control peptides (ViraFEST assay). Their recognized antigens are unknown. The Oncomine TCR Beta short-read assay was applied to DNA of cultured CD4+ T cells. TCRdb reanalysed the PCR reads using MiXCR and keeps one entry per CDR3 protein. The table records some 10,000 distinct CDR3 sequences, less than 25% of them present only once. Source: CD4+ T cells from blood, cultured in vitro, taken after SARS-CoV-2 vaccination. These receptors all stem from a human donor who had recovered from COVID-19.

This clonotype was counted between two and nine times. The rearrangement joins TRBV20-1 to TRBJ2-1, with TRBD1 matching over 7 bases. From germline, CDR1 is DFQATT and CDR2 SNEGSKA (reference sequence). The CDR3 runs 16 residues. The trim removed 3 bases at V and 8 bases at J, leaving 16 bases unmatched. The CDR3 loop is CSARIKTGTASYEQFF. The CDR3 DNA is TGCAGTGCTAGGATCAAAACCGGGACAGCGAGTTATGAGCAGTTCTTC.

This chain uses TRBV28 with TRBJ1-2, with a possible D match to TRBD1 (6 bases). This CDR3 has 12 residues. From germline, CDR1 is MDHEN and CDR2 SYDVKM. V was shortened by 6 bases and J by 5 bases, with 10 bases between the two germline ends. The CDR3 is CASSRTDYGYTF. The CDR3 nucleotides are TGTGCCAGCAGCCGGACAGATTATGGCTACACCTTC.